These 24 T cell receptor beta chains were all obtained from the same sample, sequenced in a study of T cells expressing NK-cell markers. TCRdb reprocessed the 5' RACE reads; each CDR3 protein has one entry and no DNA is given. This sample's clone table lists about 300,000 distinct CDR3 sequences. Specimen: blood T cells: a sorted CD56 or NKG2C T cell subset, CD4+ or CD8+ T cells, or bulk PBMC T cells (not recorded which). The receptors derive from a woman aged 18 to 75 in good health.

The chain couples TRBV2 to TRBJ2-2; lacking DNA, the TRBD1 call made by TCRdb goes unchecked. The CDR3 has 13 amino acids. Germline CDR1 is SNHLY and CDR2 is FYNNEI. The CDR3 region is CASAGQMTGELFF.

The chain uses TRBV5-4 and TRBJ1-1. Looked up from germline, CDR1 is SGHNT and CDR2 is YYREEE (reference sequence). The CDR3 consists of 13 residues. The CDR3 protein is CASGVSRDTEAFF. The whole variable domain, filled in from reference TRBV5-4 and TRBJ1-1, reads ETGVTQSPTHLIKTRGQQVTLRCSSQSGHNTVSWYQQALGQGPQFIFQYYREEENGRGNFPPRFSGLQFPNYSSELNVNALELDDSALYLCASGVSRDTEAFFGQGTRLTVV.

The gene calls are TRBV11-3 and TRBJ2-2. Germline CDR1 reads SGHNT; CDR2 reads YENEEA. The CDR3 is 13 amino acids. The CDR3 sequence is CASSLEITGELFF.

The chain is built from TRBV7-2 and TRBJ1-5. From germline, CDR1 is SGHTA and CDR2 FQGNSA. The CDR3 covers 13 residues. The CDR3 sequence: CASNEGPNGPQHF.

The chain uses TRBV30 and TRBJ2-7; without DNA, the TCRdb call of TRBD1 cannot be checked. The CDR3 spans 13 residues. Germline CDR1 reads GTSNPN; CDR2 reads SVGIG (reference sequence). This CDR3 is CAWSPQVSYEQYF.

CDR3 amino acids: CSARADFSETQYF. This chain links TRBV20-1 with TRBJ2-5. Germline V gene data show CDR1 as DFQATT and CDR2 as SNEGSKA (reference sequence). The CDR3 runs to 13 residues.

The chain carries TRBV30 and TRBJ1-1; TCRdb's D gene call, TRBD1, goes unchecked for lack of DNA. The length of the CDR3 is 14 residues. CDR1 GTSNPN and CDR2 SVGIG come from the germline V gene (reference sequence). CDR3 region: CAWRGTGAGTEAFF.

This sequence joins TRBV10-2 and TRBJ1-6. CDR3 length equals 16 residues. The V gene's germline CDR1 is WSHSY and CDR2 SAAADI. Here the CDR3 reads CASSESRGNPRSPLHF.

J is TRBJ2-1 and V is TRBV20-1; TCRdb proposes TRBD1, but this gene call is untestable without DNA. The CDR3 sequence is 15 residues long. From germline, CDR1 is DFQATT and CDR2 SNEGSKA (reference sequence). CDR3 protein: CSARDPGRTDNEQFF.

The V gene is TRBV5-1, the J gene TRBJ2-3; as DNA is missing, the TRBD1 call by TCRdb cannot be tested. Germline loops: CDR1 SGHRS, CDR2 YFSETQ. The CDR3 runs to 14 residues. CDR3 protein: CASSGDRRPYTQYF.

V usage is TRBV20-1 and J usage is TRBJ2-5. The germline CDR1 and CDR2 sequences are DFQATT and SNEGSKA (reference sequence). This CDR3 is 13 amino acids long. CDR3 amino acids: CSASGRALETQYF.

The CDR3 sequence: CASSTTGTGGYYGYTF. The chain couples TRBV19 to TRBJ1-2; the TCRdb call, TRBD1, lacks DNA for checking. CDR1 and CDR2 (germline): LNHDA, SQIVND (reference sequence). This CDR3 contains 16 residues.

This chain connects TRBV6-5 to TRBJ2-1; without DNA, the TCRdb call of TRBD2 cannot be checked. The CDR3 contains 16 residues. Germline V gene lookup returns CDR1 MNHEY and CDR2 SVGAGI. The CDR3 loop reads CASSLVWTSGRNEQFF.

The gene calls are TRBV6-5 and TRBJ1-5; the TCRdb call, TRBD1, lacks DNA for checking. Germline V gives CDR1 MNHEY, CDR2 SVGAGI. The CDR3 consists of 12 residues. The CDR3 loop is CASSYSTGPQHF.

The chain carries TRBV20-1 and TRBJ2-5; the D call from TCRdb, TRBD2, cannot be confirmed without DNA. Germline CDR1 and CDR2: DFQATT and SNEGSKA (reference sequence). This CDR3 comprises 12 residues. The CDR3 region is CSASSASGAQYF.

The chain links TRBV20-1 to TRBJ1-4; without DNA, the TCRdb call of TRBD1 cannot be checked. CDR1 and CDR2 from the germline V gene are DFQATT and SNEGSKA (reference sequence). The CDR3 has 11 amino acids. The CDR3 is CKAGANEKLFF.

The chain has TRBV24-1 and TRBJ2-1; TCRdb designates TRBD2, a call that cannot be tested without DNA. Per germline, CDR1 KGHDR and CDR2 SFDVKD. This CDR3 spans 16 amino acids. CDR3 residues: CATSDATSGDYNEQFF.

The chain has TRBV10-2 and TRBJ2-1; lacking DNA, the TRBD1 call made by TCRdb goes unchecked. The CDR3 is made up of 17 amino acids. The germline V gene has CDR1 WSHSY and CDR2 SAAADI. The CDR3 region is CASSVTGGGGTDNEQFF.

The chain is built from TRBV6-5 and TRBJ1-4. This CDR3 is 16 amino acids long. CDR1 is MNHEY, CDR2 SVGAGI, per germline. The CDR3 is CASSYRAGPTNEKLFF.

This rearrangement joins TRBV4-1 to TRBJ2-1; lacking DNA, the TRBD2 call made by TCRdb goes unchecked. The CDR3 loop spans 19 amino acids. Germline CDR1 MGHRA, CDR2 YSYEKL. Here the CDR3 reads CASSQLPDSPDSSYNEQFF.

The chain links TRBV15 to TRBJ2-1; TCRdb reports TRBD2, a call that lacks DNA to check it against. The CDR3 sequence is 17 residues long. Germline CDR1 is LNHNV and CDR2 is YYDKDF (reference sequence). The CDR3 reads CATSRGLAGAFGNEQFF.

This chain links TRBV7-2 with TRBJ2-1. Germline V gives CDR1 SGHTA, CDR2 FQGNSA. The CDR3 spans 12 residues. The CDR3 reads CASSPTHNEQFF. Full variable domain (missing parts from reference TRBV7-2 and TRBJ2-1): GAGVSQSPSNKVTEKGKDVELRCDPISGHTALYWYRQSLGQGLEFLIYFQGNSAPDKSGLPSDRFSAERTGGSVSTLTIQRTQQEDSAVYLCASSPTHNEQFFGPGTRLTVL.

The gene calls are TRBV12-5 and TRBJ1-5. This CDR3 comprises 13 residues. Germline CDR1 reads LGHNT; CDR2 reads FRNRAP. CDR3 loop: CASGLDLGQSQHF.

The J gene is TRBJ1-5, the V gene TRBV6-2 or TRBV6-3. This CDR3 has 15 residues. Germline CDR1 and CDR2: MNHEY and SVGEGT. CDR3 sequence reads: CASSPPGTSLQPQHF.